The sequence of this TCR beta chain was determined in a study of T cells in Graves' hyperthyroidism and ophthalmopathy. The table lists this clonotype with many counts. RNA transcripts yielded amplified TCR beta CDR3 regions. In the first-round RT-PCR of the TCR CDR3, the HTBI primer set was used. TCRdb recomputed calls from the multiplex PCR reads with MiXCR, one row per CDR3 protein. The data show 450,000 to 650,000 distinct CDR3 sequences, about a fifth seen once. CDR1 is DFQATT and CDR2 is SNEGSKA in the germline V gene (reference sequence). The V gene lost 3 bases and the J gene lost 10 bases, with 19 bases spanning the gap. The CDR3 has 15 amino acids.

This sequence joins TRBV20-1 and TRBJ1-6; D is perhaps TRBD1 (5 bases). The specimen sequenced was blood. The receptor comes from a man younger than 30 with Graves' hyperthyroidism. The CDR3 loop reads CSASEALGPGSPLHF. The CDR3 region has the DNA TGCAGTGCTAGCGAGGCTCTGGGACCAGGCTCACCCCTCCACTTT.